Listed below are T cell receptor beta chains from one sample, sequenced in a study of blood T cell repertoires in COVID-19. The repertoire was sequenced with immunoSEQ multiplex PCR; TCRdb's copy has only in-frame clones and lacks some. Of 250,000 to 350,000 clones in the sample, around 87% are singletons; the top ten hold roughly 2%. The sample consisted of peripheral blood. These TCRs come from a man aged 18 to 30 with active or convalescent COVID-19. CDR3s include the opening cysteine and the closing phenylalanine or tryptophan. Fields, in order: J gene, clone size, V gene, D gene, CDR3 DNA, CDR3 protein. A D gene is named only where the DNA matches it firmly. Size is stated for part of the rows, as once, few or many counts, or as a class when the clone is expanded.

TRBJ2-2,-,TRBV7-3,TRBD2,TGTGCCAGCAGCTTACTAGCGGCCGGGGAGCTGTTTTTT,CASSLLAAGELFF
TRBJ1-5,-,TRBV2,TRBD1,TGTGCCAGCGAACAGGGGGCTGCCCTCAATCAGCCCCAGCATTTT,CASEQGAALNQPQHF
TRBJ1-1,few,TRBV5-1,-,TGCGCCAGCAGCTTCCAAACAGGGAACACTGAAGCTTTCTTT,CASSFQTGNTEAFF
TRBJ2-3,-,TRBV10-1,TRBD2,TGCGCCAGCAGTCACGGACTAGCGGGCCCCACAGATACGCAGTATTTT,CASSHGLAGPTDTQYF
TRBJ1-6,-,TRBV2,TRBD1,TGTGCCAGCAGTGATAGTTACAGGGGGCGTTCACCCCTCCACTTT,CASSDSYRGRSPLHF
TRBJ2-7,-,TRBV6-1,-,TGTGCCAGCAGTGAAGTTTCCGGACTCTTCTACGAGCAGTACTTC,CASSEVSGLFYEQYF
TRBJ2-5,-,TRBV5-1,TRBD2,TGCGCCAGCAGCTTGGCCCTAGCGGGAGAAGAGACCCAGTACTTC,CASSLALAGEETQYF
TRBJ2-1,-,TRBV15,TRBD2,TGTGCCACCAGCTGGGTCGGGGGGTACAATGAGCAGTTCTTC,CATSWVGGYNEQFF
TRBJ2-1,-,TRBV7-8,-,TGTGCCAGCAGCTTGTATCGGGGAAACAATGAGCAGTTCTTC,CASSLYRGNNEQFF
TRBJ1-1,-,TRBV19,-,TGTGCCAGTAGTATAGTACCAGGGGAAACTGAAGCTTTCTTT,CASSIVPGETEAFF
TRBJ1-1,-,TRBV16,TRBD1,TGTGCCAGCAGCTATCGCCTTACAGGGGACACTGAAGCTTTCTTT,CASSYRLTGDTEAFF
TRBJ2-7,-,TRBV27,TRBD2,TGTGCCAGCAGTCGGGCTAGCGGGAGCTACGAGCAGTACTTC,CASSRASGSYEQYF
TRBJ1-2,-,TRBV4-1,TRBD1,TGCGCCAGCAGCCAGGGGGGACAGATGGTCTATGGCTACACCTTC,CASSQGGQMVYGYTF
TRBJ1-2,once,TRBV3-1/TRBV3-2,-,TGTGCCAGCAGCCAACCAGGTGTTAACTATGGCTACACCTTC,CASSQPGVNYGYTF
TRBJ2-3,-,TRBV20-1,TRBD1,TGCAGTGCCAGTGGACAGGGTCGCACAGATACGCAGTATTTT,CSASGQGRTDTQYF
TRBJ2-1,once,TRBV20-1,-,TGCAGTGCTAGTCACTACTTCTACAATGAGCAGTTCTTC,CSASHYFYNEQFF
TRBJ2-3,-,TRBV7-3,-,TGTGCCACCGCCACCAAGGGGGGGACGGGGACAGATACGCAGTATTTT,CATATKGGTGTDTQYF
TRBJ1-6,-,TRBV6-6,TRBD1,TGTGCCAGCAGGCAGGGGGCAGGGAATTCACCCCTCCACTTT,CASRQGAGNSPLHF
TRBJ2-2,once,TRBV24-1,-,TGTGCCACCAGTAGCCCCCTACGGGTCGGGGAGCTGTTTTTT,CATSSPLRVGELFF
TRBJ2-7,-,TRBV6-5,TRBD1,TGTGCCAGCGGGTCCGGGACAGGGCCCTACGAGCAGTACTTC,CASGSGTGPYEQYF
TRBJ2-1,few,TRBV7-9,-,TGTGCCAGCAGCCCGGACGACAGGAACTACAATGAGCAGTTCTTC,CASSPDDRNYNEQFF
TRBJ1-2,-,TRBV6-2/TRBV6-3,-,TGTGCCAGCAGCTTCCTGCGGGGGGGGGACTATGGCTACACCTTC,CASSFLRGGDYGYTF
TRBJ2-5,-,TRBV11-3,-,TGTGCCAGCAGCTTAGGAGTAGCAGGGCCACAAGAGACCCAGTACTTC,CASSLGVAGPQETQYF
TRBJ2-1,-,TRBV12-3/TRBV12-4,TRBD2,TGTGCCAGTTTGTCAACGGGGGGGAGGGCGGAGTTCTTC,CASLSTGGRAEFF
TRBJ1-6,-,TRBV27,TRBD1,TGTGCCACCGGACAGGGGTCCTCACCCCTCCACTTT,CATGQGSSPLHF
TRBJ1-5,-,TRBV2,-,TGTGCCAGCAGTGAAAGGACAGACAATCAGGCCCAGCATTTT,CASSERTDNQAQHF
TRBJ2-3,-,TRBV5-1,TRBD2,TGCGCCAGCAGCCGACTAGCATCCACAGATACGCAGTATTTT,CASSRLASTDTQYF
TRBJ2-1,once,TRBV27,-,TGTGCCAGCAGTTTTGTTTTTGGGGCCCTTGAGCAGTTCTTC,CASSFVFGALEQFF
TRBJ1-5,-,TRBV15,-,TGTGCCACCAGCAGAGAACGGTATAGCAATCAGCCCCAGCATTTT,CATSRERYSNQPQHF